This passage covers 21 T cell receptor beta chains from one sample sequenced in a study of blood T cell repertoires in COVID-19. Sequencing was performed with immunoSEQ multiplex PCR; in TCRdb, only in-frame clones are kept and a portion is missing. The table shows 200,000 to 250,000 clones, with 80% occurring only once. Sequencing was done on a sample of PBMCs or T cells enriched from blood (not recorded which). The receptor source for this set is a woman aged 40 to 50 with acute COVID-19.

The chain links TRBV5-8 to TRBJ1-5, with D possibly being TRBD1 (5 bases). Per germline, CDR1 SGHTS and CDR2 YDEGEE. Trimming shortened V by 2 bases and J by 0 bases, and 12 bases separated the two germline ends. The CDR3 is 16 residues long. The DNA for the CDR3 is TGTGCCAGCAGCTTTGTTGTGGGGCTTAGCAATCAGCCCCAGCATTTT. Translating gives CASSFVVGLSNQPQHF.

This clone was counted between two and nine times. This rearrangement joins TRBV30 to TRBJ1-4, with D hard to call. V was shortened by 4 bases and J by 0 bases, with 3 bases between the two germline ends. The CDR3 covers 12 residues. Germline V gene sequence: CDR1 GTSNPN, CDR2 SVGIG (reference sequence). Here the CDR3 reads CAWKPTNEKLFF. As DNA, the CDR3 is TGTGCCTGGAAGCCAACTAATGAAAAACTGTTTTTT.

This clone was seen once. This rearrangement joins TRBV27 to TRBJ2-5, with 15 nucleotides matching TRBD2. The junction had 11 bases not matched to a gene; V was cut back by 4 bases and J by 5 bases. CDR3 length equals 18 residues. Per the germline V gene, CDR1 is MNHEY and CDR2 is SMNVEV (reference sequence). The CDR3 DNA reads as TGTGCCAGCAGTTCACCCCGGACTAGCGGGAGGGCCGGGGAGACCCAGTACTTC. It translates to CASSSPRTSGRAGETQYF.

This chain joins TRBV5-6 and TRBJ2-3, with TRBD2 matching 10 bases. The J segment lost 2 bases and the V segment lost 0 bases, leaving 6 bases of the junction unmatched. The CDR3 extends over 17 amino acids. Germline V gene data show CDR1 as SGHDT and CDR2 as YYEEEE. CDR3 sequence reads: CASSLVLAGGLTDTQYF. The CDR3, as DNA: TGTGCCAGCAGCTTGGTTTTAGCGGGGGGACTCACAGATACGCAGTATTTT.

The chain joins TRBV28 to TRBJ1-5; 7 bases are a match to TRBD1. Germline assignment: CDR1 MDHEN and CDR2 SYDVKM. After removal of 3 bases from V and 6 bases from J, the junction contained 8 bases not matched to a gene. This CDR3 is built from 15 residues. The CDR3, as DNA: TGTGCCAGCAGTTTTCAGGGGGGATCCGGTCAGCCCCAGCATTTT. Its protein product is CASSFQGGSGQPQHF.

The V call is TRBV7-2, the J call TRBJ2-7; 10 bases fit TRBD1. Trimming cost V 0 bases and J 7 bases; bases outside gene matches: 3. Germline-derived CDR1 and CDR2 are SGHTA and FQGNSA. CDR3 size: 14 residues. The DNA of the CDR3 is TGTGCCAGCAGCTTAGCGAGGACAGGGGGGGAGCAGTACTTC. Translation: CASSLARTGGEQYF.

This clone occurred a few times. V and J are TRBV7-2 and TRBJ2-7; 9 positions match TRBD2. Germline V CDR1 and CDR2: SGHTA, FQGNSA. V shed 5 bases and J 5 bases; nucleotides not matched to a gene: 4. The CDR3 spans 13 residues. The CDR3 nucleotides are TGTGCCAGCAGCCATAGCGGGAGTAACGAGCAGTACTTC. It specifies CASSHSGSNEQYF.

This clone appeared a few times. V usage is TRBV3-1 (or the pseudogene TRBV3-2) and J usage is TRBJ1-5; the D is unclear. The CDR3 runs 15 residues. V gave up 3 bases and J gave up 5 bases, with 14 bases separating them. Germline assignment: CDR1 LGHDT and CDR2 YNNKEL (reference sequence). Here the CDR3 reads CASSQLLGRDQPQHF. The CDR3 DNA reads as TGTGCCAGCAGCCAGCTCCTTGGGAGGGATCAGCCCCAGCATTTT.

The rearrangement links TRBV9 to TRBJ2-2; D is possibly TRBD1 (6 bases). The ends were cut back, 0 bases at V and 0 bases at J, with 15 bases in the middle. There are 18 residues in the CDR3. CDR1 and CDR2 (germline): SGDLS, YYNGEE. DNA of the CDR3: TGTGCCAGCAGCGTAGATTTTGGGGGCGGAACGAACACCGGGGAGCTGTTTTTT. Protein: CASSVDFGGGTNTGELFF.

The V and J genes are TRBV11-3 and TRBJ2-1; 12 bases line up with TRBD2. Trimming at V came to 5 bases and at J to 6 bases, leaving 8 bases not matched to a gene. The CDR3 extends over 16 amino acids. CDR1 is SGHNT and CDR2 is YENEEA in the germline V gene. The CDR3 reads CASSPGLAGGSNEQFF. In DNA form, the CDR3 reads TGTGCCAGCAGCCCGGGGCTAGCGGGAGGGTCCAATGAGCAGTTCTTC. Using reference TRBV11-3 and TRBJ2-1 for the parts outside the CDR3, the full variable domain is EAGVVQSPRYKIIEKKQPVAFWCNPISGHNTLYWYLQNLGQGPELLIRYENEEAVDDSQLPKDRFSAERLKGVDSTLKIQPAELGDSAVYLCASSPGLAGGSNEQFFGPGTRLTVL.

There are a few counts of this clone. The genes are TRBV30 and TRBJ1-1; D call uncertain. The CDR3 totals 12 residues. Per germline, CDR1 GTSNPN and CDR2 SVGIG (reference sequence). The ends were cut back, 8 bases at V and 0 bases at J, with 10 bases in the middle. The CDR3 nucleotides read TGTGCCGGAAAGAGGGTGAACACTGAAGCTTTCTTT. Translation: CAGKRVNTEAFF.

J is TRBJ1-3 and V is TRBV2; perhaps TRBD1 as D (5 bases). The ends were cut back, 6 bases at V and 0 bases at J, with 9 bases in the middle. CDR1 and CDR2 from the germline V gene are SNHLY and FYNNEI. The CDR3 covers 14 residues. CDR3 coding DNA: TGTGCCAGCAGCGCGGACATCTCTGGAAACACCATATATTTT. It codes for CASSADISGNTIYF.

The rearrangement uses TRBV27 and TRBJ1-5; 8 positions agree with TRBD1. The CDR3 extends over 15 amino acids. The junction had 5 bases not matched to a gene; V was cut back by 4 bases and J by 3 bases. CDR1 MNHEY and CDR2 SMNVEV come from the germline V gene (reference sequence). The CDR3, as DNA: TGTGCCAGCAGTTGGACAGGGTATAACAATCAGCCCCAGCATTTT. Protein product: CASSWTGYNNQPQHF.

The V and J genes are TRBV18 and TRBJ1-6; maybe TRBD1 (5 bases). V gave up 6 bases and J gave up 10 bases, with 22 bases separating them. The germline CDR1 and CDR2 sequences are KGHSH and LQKENI. This CDR3 contains 16 residues. The CDR3 DNA reads TGTGCCAGCTCTCAAAAAACAGGCGGGGGAAGCTCACCCCTCCACTTT. Translating it yields CASSQKTGGGSSPLHF.

This chain joins TRBV9 and TRBJ1-2; the D is unclear. Germline CDR1 reads SGDLS; CDR2 reads YYNGEE. This CDR3 is built from 17 residues. V lost 4 bases and J 3 bases, leaving 22 bases between the germline ends. The CDR3, as DNA: TGTGCCAGCAGCTCTACACGGACGACTACCGAGGACTATGGCTACACCTTC. This translates into CASSSTRTTTEDYGYTF.

The chain carries TRBV28 and TRBJ2-7; D possibly corresponds to TRBD1 (7 bases). The germline V gene has CDR1 MDHEN and CDR2 SYDVKM. The CDR3 is 15 amino acids. The V end lost 5 bases, the J end lost 6 bases, and 20 bases lay between the germline ends. CDR3 in amino acids: CASSLLDGGGLEQYF. Here the CDR3 DNA reads TGTGCCAGCAGTCTCCTGGATGGAGGGGGCCTCGAGCAGTACTTC.

For this clone: A read error may account for a junction end that differs from germline. V gene TRBV7-3 combines with J gene TRBJ2-6; D call uncertain. Germline V lookup: CDR1 SGHTA, CDR2 FQGTGA. The CDR3 consists of 15 residues. CDR3 region: CASSLTATGANVLTF. Here the CDR3 DNA reads TGTGCCAGCAGCCTAACAGCCACTGGGGCCAACGTCCTGACTTTC. The full variable domain, completed using reference TRBV7-3 and TRBJ2-6, is GAGVSQTPSNKVTEKGKYVELRCDPISGHTALYWYRQSLGQGPEFLIYFQGTGAADDSGLPNDRFFAVRPEGSVSTLKIQRTERGDSAVYLCASSLTATGANVLTFGAGSRLTVL.

This clone was seen only once. The CDR3 nucleotides are TGTGCCAGTAGTACCTTTCTCCGGGACAGCCAAGAGACCCAGTACTTC. Translated: CASSTFLRDSQETQYF. The J gene is TRBJ2-5, the V gene TRBV19, with 7 bases matching TRBD1. This CDR3 spans 16 amino acids. Trimming removed 4 bases from V and 1 base from J; junction bases left unmatched: 9. CDR1 is LNHDA and CDR2 is SQIVND in the germline V gene (reference sequence). Full variable domain (outside the CDR3, taken from reference TRBV19 and TRBJ2-5): DGGITQSPKYLFRKEGQNVTLSCEQNLNHDAMYWYRQDPGQGLRLIYYSQIVNDFQKGDIAEGYSVSREKKESFPLTVTSAQKNPTAFYLCASSTFLRDSQETQYFGPGTRLLVL.

In DNA form, the CDR3 reads TGTGCCAGCAGCTCGCGGACAGGGGATAAGAATGGCTACACCTTC. Its translation: CASSSRTGDKNGYTF. V and J are TRBV7-2 and TRBJ1-2, with 9 positions matching TRBD1. Trimming at V came to 4 bases and at J to 6 bases, leaving 9 bases not matched to a gene. Germline-derived CDR1 and CDR2 are SGHTA and FQGNSA. The length of the CDR3 is 15 residues.

This chain joins TRBV7-2 and TRBJ1-1; 7 bases are a match to TRBD1. J was trimmed by 6 bases and V by 4 bases; bases with no gene match: 20. Germline CDR1 is SGHTA and CDR2 is FQGNSA. This CDR3 has 18 residues. Here the CDR3 reads CASSSTSRGPSNPAEAFF. The CDR3 region has the DNA TGTGCCAGCAGCTCAACCTCAAGGGGGCCGAGTAACCCGGCTGAAGCTTTCTTT.

This clone showed up just a few times. The rearrangement uses TRBV27 and TRBJ2-1, with 14 bases matching TRBD2. Germline-derived CDR1 and CDR2 are MNHEY and SMNVEV (reference sequence). The CDR3 consists of 17 residues. The V gene end was trimmed by 0 bases and the J gene end by 6 bases; junction bases not matched to a gene: 4. The CDR3 nucleotides are TGTGCCAGCAGTTTATCACTCGGGACTAGCGGGGGCAATGAGCAGTTCTTC. It is translated as CASSLSLGTSGGNEQFF.